The T cell receptor beta chain described here comes from a study of T-cell memory formation after mild COVID-19. As for the study in general: TCR clusters were mostly donor specific.

The authors produced TCR alpha and TCR beta cDNA libraries with sample barcodes and UMIs by 5'RACE using constant-segment primers. A single record per CDR3 protein comes from TCRdb applying MiXCR to the 5' RACE reads. The data show a few hundred thousand distinct CDR3 sequences, around a quarter seen once. On this clonotype itself: Antigen: not known.

Study-level points and caveats: Clonal second-wave expansions that peaked on day 37 had unconfirmed SARS-CoV-2 specificity. Some SARS-CoV-2-responding clones were already detected in memory before infection.

This clonotype was sampled from an adult woman who had mild COVID-19 (a few samples of this study predate the infection). Cell type and time point are not known. Material for sequencing was PBMCs or a T cell subset sorted from them (not recorded which).

CDR3: CASSLVGQSLQETQYF. The CDR3 bases are TGCGCCAGCAGCTTGGTGGGACAGAGCCTCCAAGAGACCCAGTACTTC. The rearrangement uses TRBV5-1 and TRBJ2-5; 7 nucleotides align to TRBD1. The CDR3 totals 16 residues. The germline gives CDR1 SGHRS, CDR2 YFSETQ. V lost 0 bases and J lost 1; bases outside the gene matches: 6.